Detailed here is one T cell receptor beta chain. Antigen specificity is unknown. Per germline, CDR1 SGDLS and CDR2 YYNGEE. The length of the CDR3 is 15 residues. V gave up 3 bases and J gave up 1 base, with 13 bases separating them. This record belongs to a study of cytomegalovirus exposure and HLA in healthy donors. Study-wide results and limits: According to a later analysis, donors in an Asian-associated ancestry cluster reportedly had fewer N-insertions than the 666-donor mean. Some public TCRs appeared in many individuals, while most sequences were rare.

PCR employed 60 Vbeta and 13 Jbeta primers. The repertoire was sequenced with immunoSEQ multiplex PCR; TCRdb's copy has only in-frame clones and lacks some. Of some 130,000 clones detected, over 65% appear once; the ten largest clones hold 3.3%. The chain combines TRBV9 with TRBJ2-5, with a tentative D call TRBD2 (7 bases). The TCR comes from a woman in her 30s in good health and CMV-seropositive. The specimen sequenced was PBMCs. CDR3 sequence: CASSGRGATQETQYF. In DNA, the CDR3 is TGTGCCAGCAGCGGACGGGGGGCCACCCAAGAGACCCAGTACTTC.